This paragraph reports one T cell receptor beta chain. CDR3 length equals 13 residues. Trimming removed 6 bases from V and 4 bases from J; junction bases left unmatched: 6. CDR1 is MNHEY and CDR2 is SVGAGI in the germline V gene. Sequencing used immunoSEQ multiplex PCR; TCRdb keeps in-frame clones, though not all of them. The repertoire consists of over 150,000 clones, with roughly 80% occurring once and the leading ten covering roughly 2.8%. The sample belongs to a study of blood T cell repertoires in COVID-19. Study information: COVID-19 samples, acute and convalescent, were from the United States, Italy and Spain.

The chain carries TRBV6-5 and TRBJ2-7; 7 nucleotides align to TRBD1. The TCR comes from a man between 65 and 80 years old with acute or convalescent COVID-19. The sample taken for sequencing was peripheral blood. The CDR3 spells CASRPGGRYEQYF. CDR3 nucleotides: TGTGCCAGCAGGCCAGGGGGTAGGTACGAGCAGTACTTC.